The clone carrying this T cell receptor (beta chain) was seen a few times. Its specificity is unknown. This CDR3 has 14 residues. The germline V gene encodes CDR1 SGHRS and CDR2 YFSETQ. Trimming shortened V by 5 bases and J by 0 bases, and 8 bases separated the two germline ends. This sample is part of a study of T cells after yellow fever vaccination. General study findings and limits: A large majority of primary-vaccination clones showed up again after the booster (about 97% CD4, around 88% CD8).

5'RACE template switching produced TCR cDNA carrying a universal primer site and UMIs. TCRdb passed the 5' RACE reads through MiXCR, listing each CDR3 protein once. The data contain 200,000 to 250,000 distinct CDR3 sequences, 6.9% of them seen just once; the ten biggest clones take up around 0.9%. This specimen was CD4+ T cells sorted from PBMCs, taken 15 days after the yellow fever booster vaccination. The receptor's source is a man between 25 and 39 years old who received the YFV17D yellow fever vaccine. The rearrangement uses TRBV5-1 and TRBJ2-2; no definite D call. CDR3 sequence: CASSPKANTGELFF. The DNA for the CDR3 is TGCGCCAGCAGTCCAAAGGCGAACACCGGGGAGCTGTTTTTT.